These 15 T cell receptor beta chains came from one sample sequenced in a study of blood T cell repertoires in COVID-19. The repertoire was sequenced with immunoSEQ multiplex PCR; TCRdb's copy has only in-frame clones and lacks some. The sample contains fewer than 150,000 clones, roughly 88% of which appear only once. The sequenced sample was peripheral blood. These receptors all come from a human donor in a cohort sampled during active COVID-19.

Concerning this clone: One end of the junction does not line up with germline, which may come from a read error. Written as DNA, the CDR3 is TGCGCCAGCAGCCAGGCAGGGGGCATGAACTCCGGGGAGCTGTTTTTT. Translation: CASSQAGGMNSGELFF. V is TRBV4-3 and J is TRBJ2-2, with 8 bases that match TRBD1. Germline CDR1 reads LGHNA; CDR2 reads YSLEER. The CDR3 is made up of 16 amino acids.

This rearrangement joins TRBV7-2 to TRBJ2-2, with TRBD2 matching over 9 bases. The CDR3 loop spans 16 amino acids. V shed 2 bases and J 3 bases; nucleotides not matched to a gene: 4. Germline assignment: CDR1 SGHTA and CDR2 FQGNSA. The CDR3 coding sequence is TGTGCCAGCAGCTTATATGCGGGGGGGGACACCGGGGAGCTGTTTTTT. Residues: CASSLYAGGDTGELFF.

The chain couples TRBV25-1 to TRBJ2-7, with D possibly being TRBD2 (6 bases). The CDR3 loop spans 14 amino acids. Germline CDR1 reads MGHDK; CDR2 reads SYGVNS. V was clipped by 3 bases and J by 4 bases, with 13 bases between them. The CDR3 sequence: CASSDPLEGYEQYF. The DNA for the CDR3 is TGTGCCAGCAGTGACCCCCTGGAGGGATACGAGCAGTACTTC.

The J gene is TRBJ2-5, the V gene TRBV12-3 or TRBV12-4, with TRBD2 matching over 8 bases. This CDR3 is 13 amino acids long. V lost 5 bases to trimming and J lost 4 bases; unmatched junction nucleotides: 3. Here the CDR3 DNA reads TGTGCCAGCAGTAGAAGCGGGGGAGAGACCCAGTACTTC. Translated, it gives CASSRSGGETQYF.

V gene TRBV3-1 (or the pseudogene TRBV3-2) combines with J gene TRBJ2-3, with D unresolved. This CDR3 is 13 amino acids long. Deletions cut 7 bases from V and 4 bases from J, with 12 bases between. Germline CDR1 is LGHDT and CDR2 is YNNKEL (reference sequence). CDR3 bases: TGTGCCAGCACCCCGAGAGATGCAGATACGCAGTATTTT. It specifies CASTPRDADTQYF.

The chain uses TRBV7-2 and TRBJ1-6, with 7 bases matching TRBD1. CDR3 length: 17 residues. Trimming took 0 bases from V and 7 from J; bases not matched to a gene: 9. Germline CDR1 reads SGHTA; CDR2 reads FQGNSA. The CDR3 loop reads CASSLAPGGYLNSPLHF. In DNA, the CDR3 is TGTGCCAGCAGCTTAGCCCCAGGGGGGTATTTGAATTCACCCCTCCACTTT.

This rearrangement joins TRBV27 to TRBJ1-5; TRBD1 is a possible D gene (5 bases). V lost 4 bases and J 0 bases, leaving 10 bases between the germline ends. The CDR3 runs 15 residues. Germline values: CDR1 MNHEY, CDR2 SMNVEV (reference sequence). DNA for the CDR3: TGTGCCAGCAGTTCCGACAGCTATAGCAATCAGCCCCAGCATTTT. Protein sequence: CASSSDSYSNQPQHF.

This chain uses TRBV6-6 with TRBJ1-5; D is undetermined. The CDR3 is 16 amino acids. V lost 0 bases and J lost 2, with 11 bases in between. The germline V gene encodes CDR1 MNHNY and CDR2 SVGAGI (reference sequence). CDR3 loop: CASSYSSGGRNQPQHF. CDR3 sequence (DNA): TGTGCCAGCAGTTACTCGTCGGGAGGTCGCAATCAGCCCCAGCATTTT.

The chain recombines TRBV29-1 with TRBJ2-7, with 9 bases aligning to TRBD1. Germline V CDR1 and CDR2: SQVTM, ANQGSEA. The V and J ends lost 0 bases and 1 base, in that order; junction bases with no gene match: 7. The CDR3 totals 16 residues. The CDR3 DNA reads TGCAGCGTTGAAGATGACAACAGGGGGCTTTCCTACGAGCAGTACTTC. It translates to CSVEDDNRGLSYEQYF.

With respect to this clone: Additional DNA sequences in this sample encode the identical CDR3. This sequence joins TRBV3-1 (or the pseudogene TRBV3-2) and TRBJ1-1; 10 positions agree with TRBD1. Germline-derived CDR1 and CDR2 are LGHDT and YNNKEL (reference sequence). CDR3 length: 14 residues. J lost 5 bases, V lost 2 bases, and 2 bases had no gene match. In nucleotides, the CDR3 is TGTGCCAGCAGCCAACCGGGACAGGGGACTGAAGCTTTCTTT. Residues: CASSQPGQGTEAFF.

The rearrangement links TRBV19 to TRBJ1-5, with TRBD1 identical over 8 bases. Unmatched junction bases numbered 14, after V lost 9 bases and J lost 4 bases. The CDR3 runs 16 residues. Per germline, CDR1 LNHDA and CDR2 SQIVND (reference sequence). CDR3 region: CASDLVGTGENQPQHF. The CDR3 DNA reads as TGTGCCAGCGATCTAGTGGGGACAGGAGAGAATCAGCCCCAGCATTTT. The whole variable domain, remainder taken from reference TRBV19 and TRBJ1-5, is DGGITQSPKYLFRKEGQNVTLSCEQNLNHDAMYWYRQDPGQGLRLIYYSQIVNDFQKGDIAEGYSVSREKKESFPLTVTSAQKNPTAFYLCASDLVGTGENQPQHFGDGTRLSIL.

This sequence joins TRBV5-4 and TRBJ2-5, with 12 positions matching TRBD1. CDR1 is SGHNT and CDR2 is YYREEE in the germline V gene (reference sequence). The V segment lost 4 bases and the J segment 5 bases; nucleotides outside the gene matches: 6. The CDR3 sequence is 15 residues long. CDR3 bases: TGTGCCAGCAGCGGGGGACAGGGGGCAATGGAGACCCAGTACTTC. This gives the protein CASSGGQGAMETQYF.

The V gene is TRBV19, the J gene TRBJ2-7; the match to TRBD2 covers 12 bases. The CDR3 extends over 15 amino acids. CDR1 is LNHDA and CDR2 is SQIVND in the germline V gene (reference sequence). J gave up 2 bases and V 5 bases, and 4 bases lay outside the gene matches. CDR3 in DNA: TGTGCCAGTAGTGACCTAGCGGGGGGGACCTACGAGCAGTACTTC. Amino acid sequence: CASSDLAGGTYEQYF. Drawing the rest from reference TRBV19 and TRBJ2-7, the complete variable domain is DGGITQSPKYLFRKEGQNVTLSCEQNLNHDAMYWYRQDPGQGLRLIYYSQIVNDFQKGDIAEGYSVSREKKESFPLTVTSAQKNPTAFYLCASSDLAGGTYEQYFGPGTRLTVT.

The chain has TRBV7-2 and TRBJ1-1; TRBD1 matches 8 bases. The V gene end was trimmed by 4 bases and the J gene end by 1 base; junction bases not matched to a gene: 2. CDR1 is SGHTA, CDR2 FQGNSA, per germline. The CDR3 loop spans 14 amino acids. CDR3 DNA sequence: TGTGCCAGCAGCTCGGGACAGGAGAACACTGAAGCTTTCTTT. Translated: CASSSGQENTEAFF. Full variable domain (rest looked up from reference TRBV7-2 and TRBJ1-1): GAGVSQSPSNKVTEKGKDVELRCDPISGHTALYWYRQSLGQGLEFLIYFQGNSAPDKSGLPSDRFSAERTGGSVSTLTIQRTQQEDSAVYLCASSSGQENTEAFFGQGTRLTVV.

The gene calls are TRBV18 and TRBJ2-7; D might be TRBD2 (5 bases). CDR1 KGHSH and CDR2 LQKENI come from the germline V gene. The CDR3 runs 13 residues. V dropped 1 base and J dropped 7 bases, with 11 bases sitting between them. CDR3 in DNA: TGTGCCAGCTCACCACGGGAGCCGGTTGAGCAGTACTTC. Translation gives CASSPREPVEQYF.